The 3 T cell receptor beta chains below were found in one sample sequenced in a study of blood T cell repertoires in COVID-19. Clones were sequenced by immunoSEQ multiplex PCR, and TCRdb holds only the in-frame ones, with some missing. The table records 75,000 or so clones, approximately 91% of them present only once. Material: peripheral blood. Every receptor here comes from a man between 65 and 85 years old with acute or convalescent COVID-19.

V is TRBV25-1 and J is TRBJ2-2, with TRBD2 identical over 16 bases. The CDR3 consists of 16 residues. V shed 6 bases, J shed 7 bases, and the junction held 5 bases outside the gene matches. Germline V gene sequence: CDR1 MGHDK, CDR2 SYGVNS. CDR3 loop: CASRGLAGGLFGELFF. The DNA of the CDR3 is TGTGCCAGCAGGGGACTAGCGGGAGGGCTTTTCGGGGAGCTGTTTTTT.

The rearrangement uses TRBV7-9 and TRBJ1-4; D is unclear. The CDR3 contains 18 residues. V lost 1 base to trimming and J lost 1 base, with 16 bases between them. The germline V gene has CDR1 SEHNR and CDR2 FQNEAQ (reference sequence). The CDR3 bases are TGTGCCAGCAGCTTAGGCGGCCTCGACCCTCAAACTAATGAAAAACTGTTTTTT. Protein sequence: CASSLGGLDPQTNEKLFF.

The chain links TRBV2 to TRBJ1-1, with no clear D. The V end lost 3 bases, the J end lost 0 bases, and 8 bases lay between the germline ends. The CDR3 sequence is 14 residues long. Looked up from germline, CDR1 is SNHLY and CDR2 is FYNNEI. CDR3 in DNA: TGTGCCAGCAGTGAGTCCTCTCTGAACACTGAAGCTTTCTTT. It yields the protein CASSESSLNTEAFF.